This TCR beta chain derives from a study of T cell responses to AZD1222 COVID-19 vaccine. Assay used: immunoSEQ multiplex PCR; TCRdb lists only in-frame clones, some missing. The data show 120,000 to 150,000 clones, roughly 88% seen once. CDR1 and CDR2 (germline): PRHDT, FYEKMQ (reference sequence). Trimming cost V 1 base and J 2 bases, with 6 bases left between them. The CDR3 runs 13 residues. Specimen: peripheral blood, collected on day 0 of AZD1222 vaccination. This TCR was recovered from an adult in good health. The V call is TRBV13, the J call TRBJ2-7; no firm D call. The CDR3 sequence: CASSLDSTYEQYF. The CDR3 DNA reads TGTGCCAGCAGCTTAGACAGCACCTACGAGCAGTACTTC.